These 21 T cell receptor beta chains share one sample of origin, sequenced in a study of blood T cell repertoires in COVID-19. Sequencing was performed with immunoSEQ multiplex PCR; in TCRdb, only in-frame clones are kept and a portion is missing. The data show some 22,000 clones, 85% to 90% seen once. Sequenced material: peripheral blood. The receptors shown here come from a woman aged 80 or older with acute or convalescent COVID-19.

The chain links TRBV5-1 to TRBJ2-1, with 13 bases that match TRBD2. Looked up from germline, CDR1 is SGHRS and CDR2 is YFSETQ. Germline trimming cut 0 bases from V and 8 bases from J; bases unmatched to any gene: 5. The CDR3 runs to 16 residues. The DNA of the CDR3 is TGCGCCAGCAGCTTGGTTCCCGGACTAGCGGGGGATGAGCAGTTCTTC. Translation: CASSLVPGLAGDEQFF.

The gene calls are TRBV30 and TRBJ1-5, with TRBD1 as a possible D gene (5 bases). The CDR3 spans 15 residues. Germline V gene lookup returns CDR1 GTSNPN and CDR2 SVGIG (reference sequence). V was clipped by 3 bases and J by 1 base, with 13 bases between them. The CDR3 DNA sequence: TGTGCCTGGAGAGCCCAGGGTCACAGCAATCAGCCCCAGCATTTT. Its protein is CAWRAQGHSNQPQHF.

The J gene is TRBJ2-2, the V gene TRBV5-1, with a tentative D call TRBD2 (6 bases). CDR3 length equals 15 residues. Trimming stripped 2 bases from V and 6 bases from J, with 14 bases between. Germline V gives CDR1 SGHRS, CDR2 YFSETQ. CDR3 protein: CASSLPGEGAGELFF. CDR3 sequence (DNA): TGCGCCAGCAGCTTACCGGGAGAAGGGGCCGGGGAGCTGTTTTTT.

In its sample, this clone is medium-sized (0.01 to 0.1%). This chain joins TRBV19 and TRBJ2-3; D may be TRBD2 (6 bases). Germline V CDR1 and CDR2: LNHDA, SQIVND (reference sequence). The CDR3 spans 14 residues. Trimming pared 6 bases from V and 4 bases from J, leaving 14 bases between. The CDR3 nucleotides are TGTGCCAGTAGCCGATTGGGGGGTTCAGATACGCAGTATTTT. This encodes CASSRLGGSDTQYF.

The rearrangement joins TRBV5-1 to TRBJ1-4; 9 nucleotides agree with TRBD1. Trimming at V came to 3 bases and at J to 7 bases, leaving 4 bases not matched to a gene. Germline V gives CDR1 SGHRS, CDR2 YFSETQ. The CDR3 extends over 14 amino acids. The CDR3, as DNA: TGCGCCAGCAGCTCCGGGACAGGGTTTGAAAAACTGTTTTTT. Amino acids: CASSSGTGFEKLFF.

A remark on this clone: The sample contains more than one DNA sequence encoding this CDR3. The rearrangement joins TRBV5-6 to TRBJ1-2, with D possibly matching TRBD1 (6 bases). V gave up 2 bases and J gave up 6 bases, with 8 bases separating them. Germline V gives CDR1 SGHDT, CDR2 YYEEEE. The CDR3 totals 12 residues. The CDR3 region is CASSLQGDGYTF. Here the CDR3 DNA reads TGTGCCAGCAGCTTACAGGGAGATGGCTACACCTTC.

This clone has just one count. The rearrangement uses TRBV2 and TRBJ2-1; 12 bases are shared with TRBD2. The CDR3 covers 15 residues. The ends lost 5 bases at V and 8 bases at J; junction bases unmatched: 7. Germline V gives CDR1 SNHLY, CDR2 FYNNEI. The CDR3 here is CASSFLAGGRYEQFF. The CDR3 DNA reads TGTGCCAGCAGTTTTCTAGCGGGAGGGCGCTATGAGCAGTTCTTC.

This clone has a handful of counts. The J gene is TRBJ1-1, the V gene TRBV5-1; TRBD1 might be the D (6 bases). The germline gives CDR1 SGHRS, CDR2 YFSETQ. Trimming stripped 4 bases from V and 3 bases from J, with 19 bases between. The CDR3 consists of 16 residues. Written as DNA, the CDR3 is TGCGCCAGCAGCCCTTGGTTAACAGGGAGGGACACTGAAGCTTTCTTT. Protein: CASSPWLTGRDTEAFF.

The chain recombines TRBV9 with TRBJ1-1; 10 bases line up with TRBD1. The CDR3 sequence is 18 residues long. CDR1 SGDLS and CDR2 YYNGEE come from the germline V gene. Trimming at V came to 1 base and at J to 0 bases, leaving 9 bases not matched to a gene. The CDR3 nucleotides read TGTGCCAGCAGCGTACCCCGGGACAGGGGTCTTATGAACACTGAAGCTTTCTTT. It is translated as CASSVPRDRGLMNTEAFF.

The chain combines TRBV7-9 with TRBJ2-3; TRBD2 agrees at 9 bases. CDR1 is SEHNR, CDR2 FQNEAQ, per germline (reference sequence). The V gene end was trimmed by 1 base and the J gene end by 0 bases; junction bases not matched to a gene: 5. There are 17 residues in the CDR3. CDR3 DNA sequence: TGTGCCAGCAGCTTAGGAATGCGGGGGGGTAGCACAGATACGCAGTATTTT. This codes for CASSLGMRGGSTDTQYF. Filled out from reference TRBV7-9 and TRBJ2-3, the complete variable domain reads DTGVSQNPRHKITKRGQNVTFRCDPISEHNRLYWYRQTLGQGPEFLTYFQNEAQLEKSRLLSDRFSAERPKGSFSTLEIQRTEQGDSAMYLCASSLGMRGGSTDTQYFGPGTRLTVL.

This chain links TRBV3-1 (or the pseudogene TRBV3-2) with TRBJ2-1, with a tentative D call TRBD2 (7 bases). Germline CDR1 and CDR2: LGHDT and YNNKEL (reference sequence). Between the trimmed V and J ends, which lost 3 bases and 9 bases, there was a span of 18 bases. The CDR3 runs 15 residues. The CDR3 DNA follows: TGTGCCAGCAGCCAGGACCCCGGGGGCGGGAGTGAGCAGTTCTTC. It specifies CASSQDPGGGSEQFF.

The V call is TRBV14, the J call TRBJ1-6; no clear D. The CDR3 is 14 amino acids. V shed 3 bases and J shed 7 bases, with 10 bases lying between them. The germline V gene has CDR1 SGHDN and CDR2 FVKESK. The CDR3 DNA is TGTGCCAGCAGCCAGGAGGGTCACAATTCACCCCTCCACTTT. The encoded protein is CASSQEGHNSPLHF. The full variable domain, in which reference TRBV14 and TRBJ1-6 provide the parts outside the CDR3, is EAGVTQFPSHSVIEKGQTVTLRCDPISGHDNLYWYRRVMGKEIKFLLHFVKESKQDESGMPNNRFLAERTGGTYSTLKVQPAELEDSGVYFCASSQEGHNSPLHFGNGTRLTVT.

The chain uses TRBV11-3 and TRBJ1-2, with 7 bases matching TRBD1. Unmatched junction bases numbered 9, after V lost 5 bases and J lost 6 bases. In germline, CDR1 is SGHNT, CDR2 YENEEA. The CDR3 has 14 residues. Written as DNA, the CDR3 is TGTGCCAGCAGCCACAGGGGCGGGAAGGATGGCTACACCTTC. Translated: CASSHRGGKDGYTF.

The V call is TRBV5-1, the J call TRBJ2-5; 8 nucleotides align to TRBD1. The V segment lost 5 bases and the J segment 4 bases; nucleotides outside the gene matches: 13. This CDR3 is 16 amino acids long. Per germline, CDR1 SGHRS and CDR2 YFSETQ. The CDR3 DNA sequence: TGCGCCAGCAGACAGGGGGGCCAGGGATGGGGAGAGACCCAGTACTTC. Protein product: CASRQGGQGWGETQYF.

The chain employs TRBV27 and TRBJ2-5, with a tentative D call TRBD2 (6 bases). This CDR3 comprises 12 residues. CDR1 and CDR2 from the germline V gene are MNHEY and SMNVEV (reference sequence). Trimming pared 5 bases from V and 4 bases from J, leaving 8 bases between. The CDR3 DNA is TGTGCCAGCAGTAGGCGGGGAGAGACCCAGTACTTC. Translating it yields CASSRRGETQYF.

This clone came up once. CDR3 nucleotide sequence: TGTGCCAGCAGCTTAGTATTACTAGGACAGGGGTCAAACATTCAGTACTTC. Translation: CASSLVLLGQGSNIQYF. J is TRBJ2-4 and V is TRBV7-2; TRBD1 matches 9 bases. After removal of 1 base from V and 6 bases from J, the junction contained 10 bases not matched to a gene. In germline, CDR1 is SGHTA, CDR2 FQGNSA. The CDR3 consists of 17 residues.

The rearrangement links TRBV3-1 (or the pseudogene TRBV3-2) to TRBJ2-7, with D possibly TRBD2 on 6 matching bases. The V gene's germline CDR1 is LGHDT and CDR2 YNNKEL (reference sequence). The CDR3 length is 13 residues. V gave up 4 bases and J gave up 3 bases, with 10 bases separating them. DNA of the CDR3: TGTGCCAGCAGCCCCCAGGGACTCTACGAGCAGTACTTC. As protein: CASSPQGLYEQYF.

The chain is built from TRBV2 and TRBJ1-3; 7 positions match TRBD1. The CDR3 extends over 15 amino acids. Germline assignment: CDR1 SNHLY and CDR2 FYNNEI. V shed 6 bases, J shed 4 bases, and the junction held 9 bases outside the gene matches. CDR3 sequence: CASSAQGSGGNTIYF. Written as DNA, the CDR3 is TGTGCCAGCAGCGCACAGGGGTCGGGGGGAAACACCATATATTTT.

The rearrangement uses TRBV6-2 or TRBV6-3 and TRBJ2-4; 9 bases match TRBD2. The CDR3 has 17 residues. Germline V gives CDR1 MNHEY, CDR2 SVGEGT. The junction had 11 bases not matched to a gene; V was cut back by 0 bases and J by 8 bases. This chain's CDR3 is CASSYSLAGDPGHIQYF. CDR3 DNA: TGTGCCAGCAGTTACTCGTTAGCGGGAGACCCGGGGCACATTCAGTACTTC.

A few counts support this clone. The chain has TRBV19 and TRBJ1-2; 8 bases are shared with TRBD1. This CDR3 has 15 amino acids. The germline V gene encodes CDR1 LNHDA and CDR2 SQIVND (reference sequence). The ends lost 7 bases at V and 4 bases at J; junction bases unmatched: 11. In DNA form, the CDR3 reads TGTGCCAGTACCCACACCAGGGACAGGCCCTATGGCTACACCTTC. It specifies CASTHTRDRPYGYTF.

The V gene is TRBV7-6, the J gene TRBJ1-1; no reliable D call. CDR1 is SGHVS, CDR2 FNYEAQ, per germline. The length of the CDR3 is 13 residues. With 4 bases removed from V and 1 base from J, the gap between germline ends came to 7 bases. The CDR3 DNA sequence: TGTGCCAGCAGCTACCAGGAGAACACTGAAGCTTTCTTT. It encodes CASSYQENTEAFF.